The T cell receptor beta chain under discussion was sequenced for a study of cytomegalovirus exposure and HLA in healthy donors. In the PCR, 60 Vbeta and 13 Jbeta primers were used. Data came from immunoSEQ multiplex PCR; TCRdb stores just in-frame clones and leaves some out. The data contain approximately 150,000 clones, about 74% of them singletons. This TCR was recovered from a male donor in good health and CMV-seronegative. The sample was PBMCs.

The CDR3 is CSVGKARYEQFF. The CDR3 DNA sequence: TGCAGCGTTGGGAAGGCCAGGTATGAGCAGTTCTTC. J is TRBJ2-1 and V is TRBV29-1, with D hard to call. Germline V gene sequence: CDR1 SQVTM, CDR2 ANQGSEA. Trimming took 4 bases from V and 8 from J, leaving 12 bases between them. This CDR3 is 12 amino acids long.